The next 24 T cell receptor beta chains were all read from a single sample in a study of CD8+ T cells in alopecia areata. Once RNA had been extracted, it was reverse transcribed into cDNA to act as the sequencing template. Method: immunoSEQ multiplex PCR; TCRdb's copy keeps in-frame clones and lacks some. Of about 6,400 clones in the sample, about two thirds were seen once. As for treatment: oral pan-JAK inhibitor, 5-10 mg twice daily. Peripheral blood, together with lesional scalp punch biopsies, was collected from alopecia areata patients. Sequences were derived from skin, sampled at week 4, from a patient treated with tofacitinib. These receptors all come from a human donor with alopecia areata.

This clone was recorded only once. This chain links TRBV6-1 with TRBJ1-2; D is undetermined. Trimming stripped 2 bases from V and 8 bases from J, with 9 bases between. Germline CDR1 and CDR2: MNHNS and SASEGT. The CDR3 is 12 residues long. The CDR3 coding sequence is TGTGCCAGCAGTGAAAGAGGTGTGGGCTACACCTTC. Translating it yields CASSERGVGYTF.

V gene TRBV25-1 combines with J gene TRBJ2-7, with D possibly being TRBD2 (6 bases). Germline-derived CDR1 and CDR2 are MGHDK and SYGVNS. The CDR3 consists of 17 residues. Trimming left V 2 bases short and J 3 bases short, with 20 bases between. The CDR3 protein is CASSEMGRGGGGYEQYF. In DNA, the CDR3 is TGTGCCAGCAGTGAAATGGGTCGCGGTGGGGGAGGCTACGAGCAGTACTTC.

The rearrangement links TRBV7-2 to TRBJ2-7, with 8 bases that match TRBD1. After removal of 3 bases from V and 2 bases from J, the junction contained 3 bases not matched to a gene. Germline CDR1 reads SGHTA; CDR2 reads FQGNSA. This CDR3 comprises 14 residues. The CDR3 DNA sequence: TGTGCCAGCAGCTTCGGGACAGGTGCCTACGAGCAGTACTTC. Its translation is CASSFGTGAYEQYF.

V and J are TRBV2 and TRBJ1-2; D gene ambiguous. CDR3 length: 14 amino acids. Per germline, CDR1 SNHLY and CDR2 FYNNEI. Trimming removed 1 base at V and 4 bases at J, with 10 bases between. CDR3 DNA sequence: TGTGCCAGCAGTGAAGGGACCTCGGGCTATGGCTACACCTTC. Its protein is CASSEGTSGYGYTF.

The CDR3 region has the DNA TGCAGCGTTGACTCGCGGCCCGCGAGCTCCTACAATGAGCAGTTCTTC. The encoded protein is CSVDSRPASSYNEQFF. This sequence joins TRBV29-1 and TRBJ2-1; D unclear. The CDR3 consists of 16 residues. Trimming took 3 bases from V and 0 from J, leaving 15 bases between them. In germline, CDR1 is SQVTM, CDR2 ANQGSEA.

Worth noting for this clone: Germline is not matched at one junction end, which may reflect a read error. Other DNA sequences from this sample encode an identical CDR3 as well. V is TRBV5-6 and J is TRBJ2-5; tentative D call: TRBD2 (6 bases). Germline values: CDR1 SGHDT, CDR2 YYEEEE. The CDR3 spans 14 residues. The CDR3 DNA reads as TGTGCCAGCAGCGGTACGGGAGTGGGGGAGACTCAGTACTTC. Translated: CASSGTGVGETQYF.

The V and J genes are TRBV6-1 and TRBJ1-1; D perhaps matches TRBD1 (6 bases). This CDR3 spans 14 amino acids. V was pared by 2 bases and J by 5 bases, with 12 bases between. Germline CDR1 MNHNS, CDR2 SASEGT. The CDR3 region is CASSEYGTGTEAFF. The DNA for the CDR3 is TGTGCCAGCAGTGAATATGGTACAGGGACTGAAGCTTTCTTT.

V is TRBV5-5 and J is TRBJ1-5; D may be TRBD1 (5 bases). The CDR3 runs to 16 residues. From germline, CDR1 is SGHKS and CDR2 YYEKEE (reference sequence). The ends were cut back, 0 bases at V and 0 bases at J, with 10 bases in the middle. This chain's CDR3 is CASSLDGTVSNQPQHF. For the CDR3, the DNA is TGTGCCAGCAGCTTGGACGGGACGGTTAGCAATCAGCCCCAGCATTTT.

Note on this clone: The same CDR3 arises from other DNA sequences in this sample as well. The genes are TRBV6-9 and TRBJ2-1, with 7 bases lining up with TRBD2. The CDR3 length is 19 residues. The germline gives CDR1 MNHGY, CDR2 SVAAGI. V was clipped by 6 bases and J by 0 bases; unmatched bases: 17. CDR3 DNA sequence: TGTGCCAGCAGGCCCGAGAGGGCGGGAGAGTCCCCCTCCTACAATGAGCAGTTCTTC. Translation gives CASRPERAGESPSYNEQFF.

This rearrangement joins TRBV18 to TRBJ1-3; possible D gene TRBD1, 6 bases. The CDR3 runs to 15 residues. Germline assignment: CDR1 KGHSH and CDR2 LQKENI. The V end was cut by 2 bases, the J end by 0 bases, with 8 bases between. CDR3 nucleotides: TGTGCCAGCTCACCAACCAGGGGCTCTGGAAACACCATATATTTT. Encoded protein: CASSPTRGSGNTIYF.

The V gene is TRBV5-6, the J gene TRBJ2-3; 7 bases agree with TRBD2. The CDR3 length is 16 residues. Germline V gene data show CDR1 as SGHDT and CDR2 as YYEEEE. V dropped 1 base and J dropped 2; count of bases not matched to a gene: 7. Here the CDR3 reads CASSLMPSGPTDTQYF. The CDR3 nucleotides read TGTGCCAGCAGCTTGATGCCTAGCGGACCCACAGATACGCAGTATTTT.

This clone was counted between two and nine times. V usage is TRBV19 and J usage is TRBJ1-4; maybe TRBD1 (5 bases). In germline, CDR1 is LNHDA, CDR2 SQIVND (reference sequence). The CDR3 extends over 17 amino acids. Trimming took off 10 bases at V and 0 bases at J, with 21 bases between the two ends. The CDR3 DNA follows: TGTGCCATCTATCCGGGGCAGCGATCTGCAACTAATGAAAAACTGTTTTTT. This translates into CAIYPGQRSATNEKLFF.

The CDR3 loop is CSVGPGGQETQYF. In nucleotides, the CDR3 is TGCAGCGTTGGGCCAGGGGGACAAGAGACCCAGTACTTC. This chain joins TRBV29-1 and TRBJ2-5, with 7 bases aligning to TRBD1. The CDR3 extends over 13 amino acids. V was clipped by 4 bases and J by 2 bases; unmatched bases: 4. Germline lookup yields CDR1 SQVTM and CDR2 ANQGSEA.

This clone has more than one count but fewer than ten. V usage is TRBV19 and J usage is TRBJ2-7; D is undetermined. This CDR3 is built from 14 residues. V lost 7 bases and J lost 1, with 14 bases in between. Germline CDR1 and CDR2: LNHDA and SQIVND (reference sequence). This CDR3 reads CASKTAVASYEQYF. In nucleotides, the CDR3 is TGTGCCAGTAAGACGGCAGTAGCTTCCTACGAGCAGTACTTC.

This chain joins TRBV5-6 and TRBJ2-2; tentatively, D is TRBD2 (5 bases). The V and J ends lost 7 bases and 1 base respectively, with 14 bases between them. This CDR3 is 15 amino acids long. Germline values: CDR1 SGHDT, CDR2 YYEEEE. The CDR3 protein is CASGRNRGNTGELFF. The CDR3 bases are TGTGCCAGCGGACGGAATCGGGGGAACACCGGGGAGCTGTTTTTT.

CDR3: CASSPQDRRNEQFF. The CDR3 region has the DNA TGTGCCAGCAGTCCACAGGACAGGCGGAATGAGCAGTTCTTC. V is TRBV27 and J is TRBJ2-1; TRBD1 matches at 7 bases. Germline CDR1 MNHEY, CDR2 SMNVEV (reference sequence). Trimming cost V 5 bases and J 7 bases; bases outside gene matches: 8. This CDR3 is 14 amino acids long.

This clone was counted a few times. This sequence joins TRBV7-5 and TRBJ2-3; the table gives TRBD2 as D, unverified against the DNA. TRBV7-5 constitutes a pseudogene. The CDR3 totals 13 residues. CDR3 in DNA: TGTGCCAGCAGCGAGGGCCACCGGGATACGCAGTATTTT. It is translated as CASSEGHRDTQYF.

This clone has a single count. The gene calls are TRBV27 and TRBJ1-1; 9 positions match TRBD1. Germline V gene lookup returns CDR1 MNHEY and CDR2 SMNVEV (reference sequence). Germline trimming cut 0 bases from V and 7 bases from J; bases unmatched to any gene: 3. CDR3 length: 14 residues. Written as DNA, the CDR3 is TGTGCCAGCAGTTTATCAGGGACAGGGCGTGAAGCTTTCTTT. Encoded protein: CASSLSGTGREAFF.

This clone has only a few counts. The rearrangement uses TRBV13 and TRBJ2-3; the D gene is possibly TRBD2 (7 bases). The CDR3 spans 14 residues. V was trimmed by 2 bases and J by 4 bases, leaving 10 bases between them. Germline CDR1 is PRHDT and CDR2 is FYEKMQ (reference sequence). CDR3 protein: CASSLKGGADTQYF. DNA for the CDR3: TGTGCCAGCAGCTTAAAGGGGGGGGCAGATACGCAGTATTTT.

The chain employs TRBV7-3 and TRBJ2-1; tentatively, D is TRBD2 (6 bases). Trimming removed 1 base at V and 8 bases at J, with 15 bases between. Per germline, CDR1 SGHTA and CDR2 FQGTGA. This CDR3 contains 15 residues. CDR3 region: CASSLSGTRGDEQFF. The CDR3 nucleotides are TGTGCCAGCAGCTTAAGTGGCACCCGCGGGGATGAGCAGTTCTTC.

The V and J genes are TRBV19 and TRBJ1-2; unclear D gene. Germline CDR1 is LNHDA and CDR2 is SQIVND (reference sequence). This CDR3 is 12 amino acids long. Deletions cut 1 base from V and 8 bases from J, with 8 bases between. CDR3 DNA: TGTGCCAGTAGTATAGGGCCGGGCGGCTACACCTTC. It encodes CASSIGPGGYTF.

J is TRBJ1-5 and V is TRBV2; TRBD1 is a possible D gene (6 bases). CDR3 length: 14 residues. Trimming stripped 3 bases from V and 5 bases from J, with 11 bases between. Germline V gene data show CDR1 as SNHLY and CDR2 as FYNNEI. The CDR3 is CASSESTGDQPQHF. The CDR3 DNA reads TGTGCCAGCAGTGAGTCGACAGGAGATCAGCCCCAGCATTTT.

The V and J genes are TRBV19 and TRBJ2-2; 11 positions agree with TRBD1. The junction had 5 bases not matched to a gene; V was cut back by 7 bases and J by 4 bases. The CDR3 consists of 15 residues. Germline CDR1 LNHDA, CDR2 SQIVND (reference sequence). CDR3 protein: CASTDRGQITGELFF. CDR3 nucleotide sequence: TGTGCCAGTACGGACAGGGGGCAGATCACCGGGGAGCTGTTTTTT.

The CDR3 bases are TGTGCCAGCAGCGTAGAAGCGGGGCCCTACGAGCAGTACTTC. Its translation: CASSVEAGPYEQYF. V is TRBV9 and J is TRBJ2-7, with 7 positions matching TRBD2. The V segment lost 0 bases and the J segment 2 bases; nucleotides outside the gene matches: 2. The CDR3 has 14 amino acids. CDR1 is SGDLS and CDR2 is YYNGEE in the germline V gene. The full variable domain, rest sourced from reference TRBV9 and TRBJ2-7, is DSGVTQTPKHLITATGQRVTLRCSPRSGDLSVYWYQQSLDQGLQFLIQYYNGEERAKGNILERFSAQQFPDLHSELNLSSLELGDSALYFCASSVEAGPYEQYFGPGTRLTVT.